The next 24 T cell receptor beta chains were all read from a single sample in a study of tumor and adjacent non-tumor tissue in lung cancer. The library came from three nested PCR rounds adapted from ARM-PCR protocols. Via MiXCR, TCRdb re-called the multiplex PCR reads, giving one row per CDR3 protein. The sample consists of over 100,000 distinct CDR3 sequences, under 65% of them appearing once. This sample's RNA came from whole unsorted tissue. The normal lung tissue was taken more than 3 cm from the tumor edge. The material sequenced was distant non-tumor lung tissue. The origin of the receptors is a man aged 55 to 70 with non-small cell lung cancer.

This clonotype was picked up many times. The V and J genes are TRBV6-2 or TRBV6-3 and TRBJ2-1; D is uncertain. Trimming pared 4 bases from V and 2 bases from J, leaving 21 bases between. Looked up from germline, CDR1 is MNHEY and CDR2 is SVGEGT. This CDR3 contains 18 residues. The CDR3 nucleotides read TGTGCCAGCAGTTCACCACCCGGACGCGTCGCCCCCTACAATGAGCAGTTCTTC. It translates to CASSSPPGRVAPYNEQFF.

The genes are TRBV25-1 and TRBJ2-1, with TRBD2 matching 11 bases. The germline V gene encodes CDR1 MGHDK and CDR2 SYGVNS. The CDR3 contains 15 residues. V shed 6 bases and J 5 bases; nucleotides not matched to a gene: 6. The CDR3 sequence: CASRGSGRAHNEQFF. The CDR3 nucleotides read TGTGCCAGCAGGGGTAGCGGGAGGGCCCACAATGAGCAGTTCTTC.

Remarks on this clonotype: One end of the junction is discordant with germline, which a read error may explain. The CDR3 nucleotides read TGCGCCAGCATAGGACAGGGGGTGGGTGAGCAGCTCTTC. It encodes CASIGQGVGEQLF. The V gene is TRBV10-2, the J gene TRBJ2-1; 10 nucleotides match TRBD1. From germline, CDR1 is WSHSY and CDR2 SAAADI. CDR3 size: 13 residues.

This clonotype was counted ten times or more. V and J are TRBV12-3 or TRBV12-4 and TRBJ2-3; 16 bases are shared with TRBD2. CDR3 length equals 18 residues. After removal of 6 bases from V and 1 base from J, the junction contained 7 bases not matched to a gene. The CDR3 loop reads CASREPGLAGGRTDTQYF. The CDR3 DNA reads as TGTGCCAGCAGGGAACCGGGACTAGCGGGAGGGCGCACAGATACGCAGTATTTT.

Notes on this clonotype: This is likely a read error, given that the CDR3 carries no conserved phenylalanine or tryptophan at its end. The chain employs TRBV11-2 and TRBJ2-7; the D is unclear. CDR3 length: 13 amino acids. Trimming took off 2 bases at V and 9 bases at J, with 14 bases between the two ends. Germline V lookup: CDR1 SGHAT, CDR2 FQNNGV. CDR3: CASSLRRVGVQYS. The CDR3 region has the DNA TGTGCCAGCAGCTTACGTAGGGTCGGCGTGCAGTACTCC.

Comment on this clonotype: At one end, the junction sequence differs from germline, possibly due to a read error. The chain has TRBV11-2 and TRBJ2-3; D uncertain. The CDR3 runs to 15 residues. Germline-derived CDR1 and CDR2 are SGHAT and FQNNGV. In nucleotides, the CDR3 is TGTGTCAGCAGCCCACTACAAACAGACACAGATACGCAGTATTTT. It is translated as CVSSPLQTDTDTQYF. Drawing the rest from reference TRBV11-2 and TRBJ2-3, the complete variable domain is EAGVAQSPRYKIIEKRQSVAFWCNPISGHATLYWYQQILGQGPKLLIQFQNNGVVDDSQLPKDRFSAERLKGVDSTLKIQPAKLEDSAVYLCVSSPLQTDTDTQYFGPGTRLTVL.

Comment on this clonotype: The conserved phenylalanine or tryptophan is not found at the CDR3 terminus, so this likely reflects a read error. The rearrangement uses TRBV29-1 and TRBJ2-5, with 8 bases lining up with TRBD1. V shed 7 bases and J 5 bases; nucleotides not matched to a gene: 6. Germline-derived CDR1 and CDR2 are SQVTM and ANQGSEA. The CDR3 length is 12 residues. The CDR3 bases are TGCAGCGATCAGGGGGCACTGGAGACCCAGTACTTA. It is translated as CSDQGALETQYL.

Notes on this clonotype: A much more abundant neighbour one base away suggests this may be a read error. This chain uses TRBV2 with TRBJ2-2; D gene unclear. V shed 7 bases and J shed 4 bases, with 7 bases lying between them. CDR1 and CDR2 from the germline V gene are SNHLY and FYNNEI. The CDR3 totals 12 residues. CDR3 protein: CASILLTGELFF. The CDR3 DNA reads TGTGCCAGCATTCTACTCACCGGGGAGCTGTTTTTT.

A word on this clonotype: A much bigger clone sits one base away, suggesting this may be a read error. The CDR3 sequence: CAISQSGGLGEQFF. As DNA, the CDR3 is TGTGCCATCAGCCAGAGCGGGGGGTTGGGTGAGCAGTTCTTC. The chain has TRBV14 and TRBJ2-1, with 9 bases aligning to TRBD2. The germline V gene encodes CDR1 SGHDN and CDR2 FVKESK. This CDR3 is built from 14 residues. Full variable domain (outside the CDR3, taken from reference TRBV14 and TRBJ2-1): EAGVTQFPSHSVIEKGQTVTLRCDPISGHDNLYWYRRVMGKEIKFLLHFVKESKQDESGMPNNRFLAERTGGTYSTLKVQPAELEDSGVYFCAISQSGGLGEQFFGPGTRLTVL.

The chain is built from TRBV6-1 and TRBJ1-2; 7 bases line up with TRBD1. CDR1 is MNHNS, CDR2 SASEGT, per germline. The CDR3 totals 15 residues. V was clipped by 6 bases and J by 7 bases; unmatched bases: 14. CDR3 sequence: CASRDRVAMGGGYTF. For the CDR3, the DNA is TGTGCCAGCAGAGACAGGGTCGCCATGGGAGGTGGCTACACCTTC.

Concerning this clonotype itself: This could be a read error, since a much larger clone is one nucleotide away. Written as DNA, the CDR3 is TGCGCCAACAGCCCGACCCCGTCGGGGGATCAGCCCCAGCATTTT. It translates to CANSPTPSGDQPQHF. The chain joins TRBV4-1 to TRBJ1-5, with a possible D match to TRBD1 (5 bases). Germline CDR1 and CDR2: MGHRA and YSYEKL. This CDR3 is 15 amino acids long.

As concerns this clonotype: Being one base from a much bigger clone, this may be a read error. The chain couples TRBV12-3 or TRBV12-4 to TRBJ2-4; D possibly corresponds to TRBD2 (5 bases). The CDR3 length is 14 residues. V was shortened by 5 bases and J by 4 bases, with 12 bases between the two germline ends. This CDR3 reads CASSIRGTKNIQYF. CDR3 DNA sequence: TGTGCCAGCAGTATTCGGGGAACTAAAAACATTCAGTACTTC.

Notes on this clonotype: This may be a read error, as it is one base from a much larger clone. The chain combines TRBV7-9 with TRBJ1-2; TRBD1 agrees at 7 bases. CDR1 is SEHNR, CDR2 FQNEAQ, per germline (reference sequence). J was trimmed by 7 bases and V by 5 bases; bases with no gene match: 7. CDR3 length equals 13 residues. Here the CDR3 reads CASSPQDRCGYTF. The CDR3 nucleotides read TGTGCCAGCAGCCCCCAGGACAGGTGTGGCTACACCTTC.

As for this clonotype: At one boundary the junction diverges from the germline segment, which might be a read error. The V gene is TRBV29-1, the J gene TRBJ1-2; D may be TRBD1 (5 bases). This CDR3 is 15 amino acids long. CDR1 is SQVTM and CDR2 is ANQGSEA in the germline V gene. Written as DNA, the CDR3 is TGCAACGTTGAAGATCGGGGCAGCCGCTCCTATGGCTACACCTTC. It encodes CNVEDRGSRSYGYTF.

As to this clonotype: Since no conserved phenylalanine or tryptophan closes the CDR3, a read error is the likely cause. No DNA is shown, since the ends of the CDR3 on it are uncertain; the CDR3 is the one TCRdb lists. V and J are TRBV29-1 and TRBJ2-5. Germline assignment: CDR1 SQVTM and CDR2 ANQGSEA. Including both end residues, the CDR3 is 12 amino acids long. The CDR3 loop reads CSVDDQTETQNL.

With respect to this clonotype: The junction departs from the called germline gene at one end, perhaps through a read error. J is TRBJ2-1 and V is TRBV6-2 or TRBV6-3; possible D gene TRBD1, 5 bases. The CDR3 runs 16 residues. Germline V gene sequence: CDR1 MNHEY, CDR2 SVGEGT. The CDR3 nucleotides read TGTGCCAGCAGTCCCACATTACAGGCAGCCTACAATGATCAGTTCTTC. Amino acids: CASSPTLQAAYNDQFF.

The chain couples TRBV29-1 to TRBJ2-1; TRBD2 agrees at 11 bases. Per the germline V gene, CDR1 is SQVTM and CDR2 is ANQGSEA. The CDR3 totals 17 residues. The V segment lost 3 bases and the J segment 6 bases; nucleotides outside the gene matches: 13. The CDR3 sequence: CSVDSLAGGKLVNEQFF. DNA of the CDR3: TGCAGCGTTGACAGCTTAGCGGGGGGGAAACTTGTCAATGAGCAGTTCTTC.

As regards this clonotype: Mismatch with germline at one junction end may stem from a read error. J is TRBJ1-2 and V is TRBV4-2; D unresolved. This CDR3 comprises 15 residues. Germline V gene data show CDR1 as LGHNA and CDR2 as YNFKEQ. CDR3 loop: CANSQDGRTDYGYTF. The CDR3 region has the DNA TGTGCCAACAGCCAAGATGGTAGGACTGACTATGGCTACACCTTC.

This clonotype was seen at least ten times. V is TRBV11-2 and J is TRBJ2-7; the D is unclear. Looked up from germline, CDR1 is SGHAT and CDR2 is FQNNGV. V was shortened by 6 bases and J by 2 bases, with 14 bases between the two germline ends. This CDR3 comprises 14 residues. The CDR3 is CASSLTDAAYEQYF. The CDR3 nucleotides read TGTGCCAGCAGTTTAACGGACGCTGCCTACGAGCAGTACTTC.

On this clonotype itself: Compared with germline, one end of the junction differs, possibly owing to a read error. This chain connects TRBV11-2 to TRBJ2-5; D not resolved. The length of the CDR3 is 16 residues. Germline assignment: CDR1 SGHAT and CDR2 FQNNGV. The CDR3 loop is CTSSLHGVVVQETQYF. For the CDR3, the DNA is TGTACCAGTAGCTTACACGGAGTAGTCGTCCAAGAGACCCAGTACTTC.

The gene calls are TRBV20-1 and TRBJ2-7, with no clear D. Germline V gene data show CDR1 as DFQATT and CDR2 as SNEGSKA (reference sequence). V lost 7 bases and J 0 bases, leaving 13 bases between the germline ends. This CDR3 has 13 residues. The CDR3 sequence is CSVERRSSYEQYF. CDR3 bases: TGCAGTGTAGAGCGTCGAAGCTCCTACGAGCAGTACTTC.

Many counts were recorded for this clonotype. The DNA of the CDR3 is TGCAGTGCCTACGGACAGGGGATGGATAGCAATCAGCCCCAGCATTTT. It specifies CSAYGQGMDSNQPQHF. The rearrangement joins TRBV20-1 to TRBJ1-5, with 9 bases fitting TRBD1. The V gene's germline CDR1 is DFQATT and CDR2 SNEGSKA (reference sequence). The J segment lost 0 bases and the V segment lost 6 bases, leaving 9 bases of the junction unmatched. The CDR3 extends over 16 amino acids.

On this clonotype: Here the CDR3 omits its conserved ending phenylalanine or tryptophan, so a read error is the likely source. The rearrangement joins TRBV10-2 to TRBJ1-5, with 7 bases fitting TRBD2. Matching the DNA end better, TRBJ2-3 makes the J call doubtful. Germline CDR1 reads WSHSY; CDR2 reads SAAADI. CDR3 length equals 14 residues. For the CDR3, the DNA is TGCGCCAGCAGTGAGTCAAGCGGGACCCAGCCCCAGTATATT. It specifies CASSESSGTQPQYI.

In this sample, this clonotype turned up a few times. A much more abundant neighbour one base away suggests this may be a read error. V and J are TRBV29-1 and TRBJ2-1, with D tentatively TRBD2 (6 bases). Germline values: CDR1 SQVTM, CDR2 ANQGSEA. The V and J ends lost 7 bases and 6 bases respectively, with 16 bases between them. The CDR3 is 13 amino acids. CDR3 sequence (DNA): TGCAGCGCCGAATCCGGGACTGCCAATGAGCAGTTCTTC. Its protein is CSAESGTANEQFF.